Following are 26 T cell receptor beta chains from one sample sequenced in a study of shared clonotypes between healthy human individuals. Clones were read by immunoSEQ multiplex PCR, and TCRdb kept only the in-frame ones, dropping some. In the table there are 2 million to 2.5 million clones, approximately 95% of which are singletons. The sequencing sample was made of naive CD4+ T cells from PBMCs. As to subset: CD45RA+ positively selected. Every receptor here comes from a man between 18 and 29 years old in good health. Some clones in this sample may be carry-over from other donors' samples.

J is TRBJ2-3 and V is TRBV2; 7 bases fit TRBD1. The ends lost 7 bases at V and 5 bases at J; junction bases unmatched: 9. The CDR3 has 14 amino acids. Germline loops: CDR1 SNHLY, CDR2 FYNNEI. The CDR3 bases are TGTGCCAGCAACAGACAGGGTCTCGTAGATACGCAGTATTTT. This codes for CASNRQGLVDTQYF. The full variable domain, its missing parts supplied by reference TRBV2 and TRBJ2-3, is EPEVTQTPSHQVTQMGQEVILRCVPISNHLYFYWYRQILGQKVEFLVSFYNNEISEKSEIFDDQFSVERPDGSNFTLKIRSTKLEDSAMYFCASNRQGLVDTQYFGPGTRLTVL.

This chain's CDR3 is CASSPWSDRGTDTQYF. CDR3 DNA: TGTGCCAGCTCACCGTGGAGCGACAGGGGAACAGATACGCAGTATTTT. The V and J genes are TRBV18 and TRBJ2-3; 8 bases are a match to TRBD1. Germline V CDR1 and CDR2: KGHSH, LQKENI. Germline trimming cut 3 bases from V and 3 bases from J; bases unmatched to any gene: 8. This CDR3 contains 16 residues.

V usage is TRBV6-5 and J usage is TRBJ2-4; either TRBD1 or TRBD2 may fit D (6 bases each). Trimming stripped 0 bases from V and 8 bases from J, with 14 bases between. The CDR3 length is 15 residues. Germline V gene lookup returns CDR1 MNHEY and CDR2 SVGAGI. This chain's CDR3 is CASSYSLRGGHIQYF. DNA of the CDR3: TGTGCCAGCAGTTACTCGCTCAGGGGAGGCCACATTCAGTACTTC.

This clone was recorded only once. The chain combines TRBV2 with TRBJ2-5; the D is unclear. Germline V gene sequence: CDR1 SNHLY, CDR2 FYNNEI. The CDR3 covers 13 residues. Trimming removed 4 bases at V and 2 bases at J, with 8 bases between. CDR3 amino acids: CASSANWQETQYF. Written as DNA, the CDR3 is TGTGCCAGCAGTGCGAACTGGCAAGAGACCCAGTACTTC. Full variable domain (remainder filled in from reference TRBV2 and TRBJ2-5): EPEVTQTPSHQVTQMGQEVILRCVPISNHLYFYWYRQILGQKVEFLVSFYNNEISEKSEIFDDQFSVERPDGSNFTLKIRSTKLEDSAMYFCASSANWQETQYFGPGTRLLVL.

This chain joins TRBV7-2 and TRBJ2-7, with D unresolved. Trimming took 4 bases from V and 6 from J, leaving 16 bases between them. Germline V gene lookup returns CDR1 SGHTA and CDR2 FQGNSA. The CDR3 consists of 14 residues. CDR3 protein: CASSSRHVPSEQYF. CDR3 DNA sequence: TGTGCCAGCAGCTCGAGACATGTTCCCTCCGAGCAGTACTTC.

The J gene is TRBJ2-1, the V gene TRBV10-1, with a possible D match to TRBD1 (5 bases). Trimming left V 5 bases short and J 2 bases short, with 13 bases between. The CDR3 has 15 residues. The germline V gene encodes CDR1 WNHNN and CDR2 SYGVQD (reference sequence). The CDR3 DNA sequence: TGCGCCAGCAGTCCTCCGTGGGGCACCTACAATGAGCAGTTCTTC. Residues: CASSPPWGTYNEQFF.

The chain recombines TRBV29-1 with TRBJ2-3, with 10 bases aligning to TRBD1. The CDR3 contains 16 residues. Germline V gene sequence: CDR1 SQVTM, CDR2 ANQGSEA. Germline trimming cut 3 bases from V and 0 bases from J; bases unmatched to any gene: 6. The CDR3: CSVETGGGYSTDTQYF. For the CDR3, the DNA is TGCAGCGTTGAGACAGGGGGCGGTTATAGCACAGATACGCAGTATTTT.

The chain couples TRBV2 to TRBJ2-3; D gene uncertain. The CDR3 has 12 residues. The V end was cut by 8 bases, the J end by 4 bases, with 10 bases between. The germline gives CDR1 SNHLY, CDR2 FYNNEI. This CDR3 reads CASAMSPDTQYF. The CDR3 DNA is TGTGCCAGCGCGATGAGCCCAGATACGCAGTATTTT.

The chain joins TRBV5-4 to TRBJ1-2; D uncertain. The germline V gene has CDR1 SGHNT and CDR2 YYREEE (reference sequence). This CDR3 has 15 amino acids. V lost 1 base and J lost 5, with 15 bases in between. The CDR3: CASSLYTTVGYGYTF. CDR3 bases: TGTGCCAGCAGCTTGTATACGACTGTGGGGTATGGCTACACCTTC.

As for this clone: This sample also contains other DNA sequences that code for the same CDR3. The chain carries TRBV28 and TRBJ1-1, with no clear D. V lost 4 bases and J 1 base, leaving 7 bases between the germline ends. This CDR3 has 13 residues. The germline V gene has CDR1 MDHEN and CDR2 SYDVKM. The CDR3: CASSSGGNTEAFF. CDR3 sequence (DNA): TGTGCCAGCAGTTCGGGTGGGAACACTGAAGCTTTCTTT.

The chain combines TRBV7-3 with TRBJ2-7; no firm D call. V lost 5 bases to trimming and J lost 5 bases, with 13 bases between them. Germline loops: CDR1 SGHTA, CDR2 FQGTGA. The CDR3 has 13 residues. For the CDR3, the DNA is TGTGCCAGCAGCCCCAGTGGCCCCGACGAGCAGTACTTC. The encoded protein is CASSPSGPDEQYF.

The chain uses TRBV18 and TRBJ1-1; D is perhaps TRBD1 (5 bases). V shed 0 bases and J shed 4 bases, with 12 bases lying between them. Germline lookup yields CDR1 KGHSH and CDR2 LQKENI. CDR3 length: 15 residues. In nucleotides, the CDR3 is TGTGCCAGCTCACCACCGGGAGTCAGGGCCACTGAAGCTTTCTTT. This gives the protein CASSPPGVRATEAFF.

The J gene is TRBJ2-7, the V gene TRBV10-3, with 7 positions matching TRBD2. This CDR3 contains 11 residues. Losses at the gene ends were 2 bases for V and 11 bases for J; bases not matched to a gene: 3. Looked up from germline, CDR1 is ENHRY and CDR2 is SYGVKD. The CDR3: CAISERDYEYF. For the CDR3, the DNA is TGTGCCATCAGTGAGCGGGACTATGAGTACTTC.

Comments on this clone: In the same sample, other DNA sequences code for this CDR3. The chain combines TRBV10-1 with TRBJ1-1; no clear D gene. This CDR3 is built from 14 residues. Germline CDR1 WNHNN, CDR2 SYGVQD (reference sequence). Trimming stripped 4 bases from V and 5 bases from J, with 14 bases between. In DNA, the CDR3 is TGCGCCAGCAGTGGAGGGCCCGCAGCAACTGAAGCTTTCTTT. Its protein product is CASSGGPAATEAFF.

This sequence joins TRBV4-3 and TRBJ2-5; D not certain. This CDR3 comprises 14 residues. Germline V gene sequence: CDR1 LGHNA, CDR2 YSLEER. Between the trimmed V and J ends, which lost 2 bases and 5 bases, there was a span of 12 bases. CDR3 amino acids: CASSQLIDGETQYF. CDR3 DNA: TGCGCCAGCAGCCAACTTATAGATGGGGAGACCCAGTACTTC.

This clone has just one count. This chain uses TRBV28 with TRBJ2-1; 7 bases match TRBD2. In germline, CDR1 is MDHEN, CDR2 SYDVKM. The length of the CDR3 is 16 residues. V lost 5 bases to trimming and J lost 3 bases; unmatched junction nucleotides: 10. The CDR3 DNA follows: TGTGCCAGCAGTGCCTCTGCTAGCGGAATCTACAATGAGCAGTTCTTC. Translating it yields CASSASASGIYNEQFF.

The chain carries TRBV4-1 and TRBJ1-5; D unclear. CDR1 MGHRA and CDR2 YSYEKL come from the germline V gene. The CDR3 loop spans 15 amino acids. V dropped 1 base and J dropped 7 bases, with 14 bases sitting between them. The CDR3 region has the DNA TGCGCCAGCAGCCAAGGATTCGGGGATAGCCAGCCCCAGCATTTT. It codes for CASSQGFGDSQPQHF.

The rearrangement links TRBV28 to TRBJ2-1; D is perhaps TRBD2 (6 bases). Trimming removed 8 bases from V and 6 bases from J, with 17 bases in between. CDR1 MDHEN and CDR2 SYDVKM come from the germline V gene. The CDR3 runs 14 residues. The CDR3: CASSSLWGGNEQFF. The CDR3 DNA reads TGTGCCAGCTCGTCCCTGTGGGGAGGCAATGAGCAGTTCTTC.

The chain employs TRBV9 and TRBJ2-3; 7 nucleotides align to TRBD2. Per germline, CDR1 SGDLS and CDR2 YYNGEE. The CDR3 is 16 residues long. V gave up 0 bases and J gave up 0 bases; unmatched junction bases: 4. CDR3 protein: CASSVEAGFSTDTQYF. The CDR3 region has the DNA TGTGCCAGCAGCGTAGAAGCGGGGTTTAGCACAGATACGCAGTATTTT.

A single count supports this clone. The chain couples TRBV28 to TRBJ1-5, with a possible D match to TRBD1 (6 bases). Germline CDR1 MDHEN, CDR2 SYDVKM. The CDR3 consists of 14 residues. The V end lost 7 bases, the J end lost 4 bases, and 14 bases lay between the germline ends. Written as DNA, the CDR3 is TGTGCCAGCAATTCCGGGACAAAGAATCAGCCCCAGCATTTT. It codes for CASNSGTKNQPQHF.

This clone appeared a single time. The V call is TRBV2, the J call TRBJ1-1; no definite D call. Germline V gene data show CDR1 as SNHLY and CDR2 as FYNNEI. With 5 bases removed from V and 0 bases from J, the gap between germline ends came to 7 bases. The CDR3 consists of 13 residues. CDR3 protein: CASSKQLNTEAFF. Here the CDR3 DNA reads TGTGCCAGCAGTAAACAGTTGAACACTGAAGCTTTCTTT.

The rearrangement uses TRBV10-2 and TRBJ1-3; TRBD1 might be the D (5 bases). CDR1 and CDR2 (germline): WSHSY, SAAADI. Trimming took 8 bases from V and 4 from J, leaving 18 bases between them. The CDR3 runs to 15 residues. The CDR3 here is CASSFFGRGGNTIYF. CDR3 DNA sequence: TGCGCCAGCTCCTTTTTTGGGAGGGGAGGAAACACCATATATTTT.

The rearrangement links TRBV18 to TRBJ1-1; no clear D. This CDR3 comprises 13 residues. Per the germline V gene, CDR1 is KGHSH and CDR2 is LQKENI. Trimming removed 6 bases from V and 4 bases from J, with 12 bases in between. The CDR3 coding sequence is TGTGCCAGCTCGCAAGAGTCTGGCACTGAAGCTTTCTTT. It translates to CASSQESGTEAFF. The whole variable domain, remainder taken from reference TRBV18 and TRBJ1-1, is NAGVMQNPRHLVRRRGQEARLRCSPMKGHSHVYWYRQLPEEGLKFMVYLQKENIIDESGMPKERFSAEFPKEGPSILRIQQVVRGDSAAYFCASSQESGTEAFFGQGTRLTVV.

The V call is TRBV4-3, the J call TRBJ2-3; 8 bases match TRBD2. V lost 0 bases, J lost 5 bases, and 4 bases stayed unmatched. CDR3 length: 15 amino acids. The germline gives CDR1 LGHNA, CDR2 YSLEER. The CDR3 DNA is TGCGCCAGCAGCCAAGATCAAGCGGGAGAAGATACGCAGTATTTT. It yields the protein CASSQDQAGEDTQYF.

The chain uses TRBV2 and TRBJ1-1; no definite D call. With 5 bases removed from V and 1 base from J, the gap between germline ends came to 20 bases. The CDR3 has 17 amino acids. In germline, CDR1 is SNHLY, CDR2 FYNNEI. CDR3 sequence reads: CASSFSFTLGRNTEAFF. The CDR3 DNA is TGTGCCAGCAGTTTTAGTTTTACACTCGGGCGGAACACTGAAGCTTTCTTT.

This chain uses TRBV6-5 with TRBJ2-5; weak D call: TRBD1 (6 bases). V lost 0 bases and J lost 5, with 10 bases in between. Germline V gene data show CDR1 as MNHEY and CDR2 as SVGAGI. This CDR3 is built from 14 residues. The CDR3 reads CASSYSTRGETQYF. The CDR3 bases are TGTGCCAGCAGTTACTCGACCAGGGGCGAGACCCAGTACTTC.